The clone carrying this T cell receptor beta chain appeared once. Its antigen is as yet unknown. This entry comes from a study of shared clonotypes between healthy human individuals. Findings of the study overall: Against clonotypes common to all four donors, non-shared ones had lower generation probabilities. Researchers sampled blood only, noting tissue repertoires likely differ.

The authors ran the assay at deep level. Profiled with immunoSEQ multiplex PCR; TCRdb holds only in-frame clones, not every one. The sample has more than 1.2 million clones, 98% seen once. Trimming left V 7 bases short and J 2 bases short, with 14 bases between. CDR1 is SGHNT, CDR2 YENEEA, per germline. CDR3 size: 14 residues. The sequence derives from a man under 40 in good health. V usage is TRBV11-3 and J usage is TRBJ1-1; D might be TRBD1 (5 bases). The sequencing input was naive CD4+ T cells sorted from blood. Subset given: CD45RA+ positively selected. CDR3: CASTRGRLNTEAFF. Here the CDR3 DNA reads TGTGCCAGCACCCGGGGGAGGCTCAACACTGAAGCTTTCTTT.